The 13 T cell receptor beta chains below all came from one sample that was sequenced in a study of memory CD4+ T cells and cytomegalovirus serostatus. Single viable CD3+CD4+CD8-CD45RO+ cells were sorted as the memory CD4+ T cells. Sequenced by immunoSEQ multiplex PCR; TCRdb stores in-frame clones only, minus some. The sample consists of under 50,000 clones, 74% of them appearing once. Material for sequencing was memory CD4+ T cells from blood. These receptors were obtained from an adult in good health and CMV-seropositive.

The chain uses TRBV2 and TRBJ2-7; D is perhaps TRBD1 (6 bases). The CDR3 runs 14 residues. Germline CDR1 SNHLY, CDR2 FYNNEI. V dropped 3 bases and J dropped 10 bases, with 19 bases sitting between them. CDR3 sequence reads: CASSDILGAKYQYF. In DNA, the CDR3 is TGTGCCAGCAGTGATATTCTGGGGGCGAAGTATCAGTACTTC.

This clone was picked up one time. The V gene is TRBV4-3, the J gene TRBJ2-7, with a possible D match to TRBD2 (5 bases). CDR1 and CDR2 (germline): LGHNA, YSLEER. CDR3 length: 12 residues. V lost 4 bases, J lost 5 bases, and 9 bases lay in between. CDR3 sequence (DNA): TGCGCCAGCAGCCCGGAGAGGGACGAGCAGTACTTC. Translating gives CASSPERDEQYF.

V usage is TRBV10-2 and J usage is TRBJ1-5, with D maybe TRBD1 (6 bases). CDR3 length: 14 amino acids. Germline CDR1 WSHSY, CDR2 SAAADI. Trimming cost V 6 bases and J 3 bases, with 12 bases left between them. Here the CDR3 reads CASRGTYPNQPQHF. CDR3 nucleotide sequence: TGCGCCAGCAGGGGGACATACCCCAATCAGCCCCAGCATTTT.

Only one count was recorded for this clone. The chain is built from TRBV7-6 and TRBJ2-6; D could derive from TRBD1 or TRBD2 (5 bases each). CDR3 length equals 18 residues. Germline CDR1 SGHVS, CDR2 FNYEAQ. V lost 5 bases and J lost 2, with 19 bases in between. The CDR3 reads CASSPLGQGLTGANVLTF. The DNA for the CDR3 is TGTGCCAGCAGCCCACTAGGGCAGGGCCTCACTGGGGCCAACGTCCTGACTTTC.

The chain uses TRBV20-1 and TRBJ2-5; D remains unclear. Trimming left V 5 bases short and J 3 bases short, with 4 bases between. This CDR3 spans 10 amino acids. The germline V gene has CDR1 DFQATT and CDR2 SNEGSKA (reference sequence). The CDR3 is CSAAKETQYF. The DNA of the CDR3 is TGCAGTGCTGCCAAAGAGACCCAGTACTTC.

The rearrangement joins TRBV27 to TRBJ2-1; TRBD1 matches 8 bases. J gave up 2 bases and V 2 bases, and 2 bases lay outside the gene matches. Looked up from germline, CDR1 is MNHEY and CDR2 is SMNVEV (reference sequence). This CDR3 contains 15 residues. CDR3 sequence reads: CASSLEGQAYNEQFF. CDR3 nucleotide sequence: TGTGCCAGCAGTTTAGAGGGACAGGCCTACAATGAGCAGTTCTTC.

For the CDR3, the DNA is TGCGCCAGCAGCGCCCAAACAACCAAAGAGACCCAGTACTTC. Translation: CASSAQTTKETQYF. The V and J genes are TRBV5-1 and TRBJ2-5; D uncertain. The germline CDR1 and CDR2 sequences are SGHRS and YFSETQ. There are 14 residues in the CDR3. V was shortened by 4 bases and J by 3 bases, with 13 bases between the two germline ends.

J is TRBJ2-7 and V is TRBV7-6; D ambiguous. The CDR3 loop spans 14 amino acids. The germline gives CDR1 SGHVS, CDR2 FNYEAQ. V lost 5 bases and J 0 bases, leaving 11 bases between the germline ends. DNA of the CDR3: TGTGCCAGCAGCAGGACGGGTAGCTCCTACGAGCAGTACTTC. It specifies CASSRTGSSYEQYF. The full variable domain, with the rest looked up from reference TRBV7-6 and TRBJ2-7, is GAGVSQSPRYKVTKRGQDVALRCDPISGHVSLYWYRQALGQGPEFLTYFNYEAQQDKSGLPNDRFSAERPEGSISTLTIQRTEQRDSAMYRCASSRTGSSYEQYFGPGTRLTVT.

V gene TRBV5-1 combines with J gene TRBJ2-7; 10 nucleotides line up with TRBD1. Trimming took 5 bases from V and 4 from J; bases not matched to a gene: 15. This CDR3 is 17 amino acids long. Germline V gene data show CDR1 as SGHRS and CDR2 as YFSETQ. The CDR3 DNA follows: TGCGCCAGCAGGACATATTCCGGGACAGGGGCCTCATACGAGCAGTACTTC. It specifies CASRTYSGTGASYEQYF.

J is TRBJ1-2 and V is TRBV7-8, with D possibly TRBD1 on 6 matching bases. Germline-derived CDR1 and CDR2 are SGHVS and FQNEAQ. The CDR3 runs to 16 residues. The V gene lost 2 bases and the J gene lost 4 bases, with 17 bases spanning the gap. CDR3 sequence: CASSLNRVVIGYGYTF. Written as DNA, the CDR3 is TGTGCCAGCAGCTTAAACAGGGTAGTAATAGGCTATGGCTACACCTTC.

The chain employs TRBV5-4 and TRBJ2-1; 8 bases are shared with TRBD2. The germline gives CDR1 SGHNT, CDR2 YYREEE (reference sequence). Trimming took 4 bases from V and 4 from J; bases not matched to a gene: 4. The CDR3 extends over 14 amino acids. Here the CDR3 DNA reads TGTGCCAGCAGCCGGACTAGCACGTACAATGAGCAGTTCTTC. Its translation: CASSRTSTYNEQFF.

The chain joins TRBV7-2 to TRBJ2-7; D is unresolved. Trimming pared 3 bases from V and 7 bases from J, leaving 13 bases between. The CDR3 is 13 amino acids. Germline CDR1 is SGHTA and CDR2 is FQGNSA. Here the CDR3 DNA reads TGTGCCAGCAGCTTCAGCGAGGATTGGGAGCAGTACTTC. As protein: CASSFSEDWEQYF. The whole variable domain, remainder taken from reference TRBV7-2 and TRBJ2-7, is GAGVSQSPSNKVTEKGKDVELRCDPISGHTALYWYRQSLGQGLEFLIYFQGNSAPDKSGLPSDRFSAERTGGSVSTLTIQRTQQEDSAVYLCASSFSEDWEQYFGPGTRLTVT.

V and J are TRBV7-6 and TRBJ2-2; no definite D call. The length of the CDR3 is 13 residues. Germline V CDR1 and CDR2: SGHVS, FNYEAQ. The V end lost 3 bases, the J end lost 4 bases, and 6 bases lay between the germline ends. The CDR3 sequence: CASSFLGTGELFF. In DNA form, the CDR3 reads TGTGCCAGCAGCTTCTTAGGCACCGGGGAGCTGTTTTTT.